The 20 T cell receptor beta chains reported below all come from one sample, sequenced in a study of CDR3 diversity in severe acne. TCRdb re-called the PCR reads with MiXCR, one entry per CDR3 protein. The data show more than 80,000 distinct CDR3 sequences, about 49% seen once. The sample taken for sequencing was blood. All receptors come from a male donor with severe acne vulgaris.

This chain joins TRBV2 and TRBJ2-7; D is perhaps TRBD2 (6 bases). CDR3 length: 14 residues. CDR1 SNHLY and CDR2 FYNNEI come from the germline V gene. V dropped 5 bases and J dropped 3 bases, with 14 bases sitting between them. CDR3 in DNA: TGTGCCAGCAGTCCACTCGGGGGAGGCTACGAGCAGTACTTC. Translated, it gives CASSPLGGGYEQYF.

This clonotype was detected many times. This chain uses TRBV5-1 with TRBJ1-2; unclear D gene. The germline CDR1 and CDR2 sequences are SGHRS and YFSETQ. V gave up 4 bases and J gave up 4 bases, with 14 bases separating them. The CDR3 extends over 14 amino acids. The CDR3 sequence is CASSPSGGSYGYTF. CDR3 bases: TGCGCCAGCAGCCCGTCCGGCGGTAGCTATGGCTACACCTTC.

Concerning this clonotype itself: A much larger clone differs from this one at a single base, so this may be a read error. The chain uses TRBV20-1 and TRBJ1-1; maybe TRBD1 (5 bases). The V end lost 3 bases, the J end lost 10 bases, and 9 bases lay between the germline ends. The CDR3 loop spans 10 amino acids. The germline V gene has CDR1 DFQATT and CDR2 SNEGSKA (reference sequence). CDR3 bases: TGCAGTGCTAGTGTACAGGTAGCTTTCTTT. It encodes CSASVQVAFF.

The V gene is TRBV6-2 or TRBV6-3, the J gene TRBJ2-2; 10 nucleotides agree with TRBD2. V dropped 2 bases and J dropped 7; count of bases not matched to a gene: 7. Germline V gene sequence: CDR1 MNHEY, CDR2 SVGEGT. This CDR3 has 16 residues. CDR3 region: CASSYPLAGEVGELFF. The CDR3 region has the DNA TGTGCCAGCAGTTACCCTCTAGCGGGAGAGGTCGGGGAGCTGTTTTTT.

Of note for this clonotype: A much more abundant neighbour one base away suggests this may be a read error. It is likely a read error, because the conserved phenylalanine at the end of the CDR3 is missing. The chain couples TRBV7-3 to TRBJ2-5; D possibly matches TRBD1 or TRBD2 (5 bases each). This CDR3 has 14 residues. V gave up 4 bases and J gave up 5 bases, with 14 bases separating them. CDR1 is SGHTA and CDR2 is FQGTGA in the germline V gene. CDR3 loop: CASSSAGARETQYS. CDR3 nucleotide sequence: TGTGCCAGCAGCTCCGCCGGGGCTCGGGAGACCCAGTACTCC.

Points on this clonotype: It may be a read error: a sequence one base away is much more abundant. No conserved phenylalanine or tryptophan ends this CDR3, so it is likely a read error. The V and J genes are TRBV10-3 and TRBJ1-4; D ambiguous. Germline V CDR1 and CDR2: ENHRY, SYGVKD. CDR3 size: 12 residues. The ends were cut back, 3 bases at V and 5 bases at J, with 4 bases in the middle. The CDR3 reads CAISDRNEKLFL. CDR3 bases: TGTGCCATCAGTGACAGAAATGAAAAACTGTTTCTT.

In its sample, this clonotype was seen many times. CDR3 nucleotides: TGTGCCACCTCCTCTTGGAACGGGTTAAATGAGCAGTTCTTC. It specifies CATSSWNGLNEQFF. V gene TRBV6-5 combines with J gene TRBJ2-1; no firm D call. The CDR3 has 14 amino acids. CDR1 is MNHEY and CDR2 is SVGAGI in the germline V gene. V lost 10 bases and J 7 bases, leaving 20 bases between the germline ends.

DNA of the CDR3: TGTGCCAGCAGCGGACTGGGGGTCCATGAGCAGTTCTTC. It translates to CASSGLGVHEQFF. This chain connects TRBV7-9 to TRBJ2-1; D assignment may be TRBD1 or TRBD2 (5 bases each). Trimming pared 5 bases from V and 8 bases from J, leaving 13 bases between. This CDR3 contains 13 residues. CDR1 and CDR2 from the germline V gene are SEHNR and FQNEAQ (reference sequence).

This clonotype was recorded at least ten times. The rearrangement uses TRBV10-3 and TRBJ2-2; D is uncertain. CDR3 length: 12 residues. Trimming removed 8 bases from V and 2 bases from J, with 6 bases in between. Looked up from germline, CDR1 is ENHRY and CDR2 is SYGVKD. Written as DNA, the CDR3 is TGTGCCATCGGAAAAAACACCGGGGAGCTGTTTTTT. Protein: CAIGKNTGELFF.

V usage is TRBV29-1 and J usage is TRBJ2-7, with TRBD2 matching 13 bases. The V segment lost 7 bases and the J segment 4 bases; nucleotides outside the gene matches: 19. This CDR3 region has 18 residues. Germline loops: CDR1 SQVTM, CDR2 ANQGSEA. The CDR3: CSARAASRGLAGAYEQYF. CDR3 DNA sequence: TGCAGCGCTAGAGCGGCATCAAGAGGACTAGCGGGAGCTTACGAGCAGTACTTC.

To note about this clonotype: A much larger clone sits a single nucleotide away, making a read error possible. In this CDR3 the conserved last residue, phenylalanine or tryptophan, is missing, so a read error is likely. V is TRBV5-6 and J is TRBJ1-6, with D perhaps matching TRBD1 (6 bases). The ends were cut back, 2 bases at V and 7 bases at J, with 10 bases in the middle. The CDR3 totals 14 residues. Germline V gene lookup returns CDR1 SGHDT and CDR2 YYEEEE. The CDR3 is CASSLRQANSPLHL. The DNA for the CDR3 is TGTGCCAGCAGCTTAAGACAGGCAAATTCACCCCTCCACCTT.

This chain joins TRBV5-1 and TRBJ2-1; 16 bases match TRBD2. Unmatched junction bases numbered 9, after V lost 4 bases and J lost 5 bases. The germline gives CDR1 SGHRS, CDR2 YFSETQ. This CDR3 contains 18 residues. The CDR3 nucleotides read TGCGCCAGCAGCCAGGGACTAGCGGGAGGGTTTTTCGACAATGAGCAGTTCTTC. This encodes CASSQGLAGGFFDNEQFF.

In DNA, the CDR3 is TGTGCCAGCAGTGAATCGAGCGGCAACCCCTACGAGCAGTACTTC. Its protein is CASSESSGNPYEQYF. The chain couples TRBV25-1 to TRBJ2-7; D perhaps matches TRBD2 (5 bases). The germline V gene has CDR1 MGHDK and CDR2 SYGVNS. The ends were cut back, 1 base at V and 2 bases at J, with 12 bases in the middle. This CDR3 is built from 15 residues.

The rearrangement joins TRBV6-6 to TRBJ2-4; the match to TRBD1 covers 7 bases. The ends lost 5 bases at V and 8 bases at J; junction bases unmatched: 9. Germline V gene lookup returns CDR1 MNHNY and CDR2 SVGAGI (reference sequence). The CDR3 extends over 14 amino acids. CDR3: CASSVWQGVDIQYF. CDR3 sequence (DNA): TGTGCCAGCAGTGTCTGGCAGGGGGTAGACATTCAGTACTTC.

The chain joins TRBV29-1 to TRBJ2-5; the match to TRBD2 covers 11 bases. Looked up from germline, CDR1 is SQVTM and CDR2 is ANQGSEA. The CDR3 is 17 residues long. Trimming at V came to 4 bases and at J to 2 bases, leaving 12 bases not matched to a gene. The CDR3 is CSVGDLAGGMGQETQYF. In nucleotides, the CDR3 is TGCAGCGTTGGGGATCTAGCGGGAGGTATGGGGCAAGAGACCCAGTACTTC. Supplemented by reference TRBV29-1 and TRBJ2-5, the full variable domain reads SAVISQKPSRDICQRGTSLTIQCQVDSQVTMMFWYRQQPGQSLTLIATANQGSEATYESGFVIDKFPISRPNLTFSTLTVSNMSPEDSSIYLCSVGDLAGGMGQETQYFGPGTRLLVL.

This clonotype was detected once. Compared with germline, one end of the junction differs, possibly owing to a read error. This rearrangement joins TRBV10-3 to TRBJ2-6, with TRBD1 matching 7 bases. This CDR3 region has 17 residues. Germline CDR1 reads ENHRY; CDR2 reads SYGVKD. Written as DNA, the CDR3 is TGTGCCATCAAAGACCGGGACAGCGAGCCTGGGGCCAACGTCCCGACTTTC. Protein: CAIKDRDSEPGANVPTF.

Many counts were recorded for this clonotype. This chain links TRBV7-3 with TRBJ2-1; 12 bases map to TRBD2. The CDR3 covers 15 residues. The germline CDR1 and CDR2 sequences are SGHTA and FQGTGA. V lost 3 bases and J lost 9; bases outside the gene matches: 6. The CDR3 protein is CASSLSSGRAGEQFF. DNA of the CDR3: TGTGCCAGCAGCTTGTCTAGCGGGAGGGCCGGTGAGCAGTTCTTC.

This clonotype was seen ten or more times. The chain recombines TRBV6-1 with TRBJ2-7; D ambiguous. Germline CDR1 reads MNHNS; CDR2 reads SASEGT. The CDR3 length is 13 residues. V lost 6 bases and J lost 3, with 12 bases in between. CDR3 region: CASSMSRYYEQYV. CDR3 DNA sequence: TGTGCCAGCAGCATGTCCCGTTACTACGAGCAGTACGTC.

This clonotype was observed a single time. The chain couples TRBV10-1 to TRBJ1-1; D gene uncertain. CDR1 WNHNN and CDR2 SYGVQD come from the germline V gene (reference sequence). Trimming took off 0 bases at V and 3 bases at J, with 5 bases between the two ends. The CDR3 is 13 residues long. The CDR3 DNA follows: TGCGCCAGCAGTGAGTCGTACGACACTGAAGCTTTCTTT. Translation: CASSESYDTEAFF.

The chain recombines TRBV25-1 with TRBJ1-6, with D perhaps matching TRBD1 (5 bases). There are 16 residues in the CDR3. The germline gives CDR1 MGHDK, CDR2 SYGVNS. Trimming removed 5 bases from V and 0 bases from J, with 11 bases in between. CDR3 protein: CASSFGGSSYNSPLHF. The CDR3 DNA is TGTGCCAGCAGTTTCGGGGGAAGCTCCTATAATTCACCCCTCCACTTT.